One sample yielded the 27 T cell receptor beta chains listed below, sequenced in a study of T cell repertoires in cytomegalovirus infection. These receptors' antigens are unknown. TCRdb re-derived calls from the reads in MiXCR, one entry per CDR3 protein. The repertoire holds approximately 600,000 distinct CDR3 sequences, with approximately 40% as singletons. This specimen was cultured PBMCs, taken from culture after CMV antigen stimulation. Source of these receptors: a human donor in good health (CMV status not recorded). Some clones in this sample may be carry-over from other donors' samples.

This clonotype has just one count. It is likely a read error, because the conserved phenylalanine at the end of the CDR3 is missing. The DNA is omitted, as the CDR3 cannot be located on it reliably, and the CDR3 follows TCRdb's listing. This chain joins TRBV6-2 or TRBV6-3 and TRBJ1-4. The CDR3 is 11 amino acids long, termini counted. Germline V lookup: CDR1 MNHEY, CDR2 SVGEGT. The CDR3 spells CASRTTVRFLK.

The rearrangement joins TRBV4-3 to TRBJ2-3; 10 nucleotides align to TRBD2. This CDR3 has 15 amino acids. Losses at the gene ends were 0 bases for V and 5 bases for J; bases not matched to a gene: 2. Germline lookup yields CDR1 LGHNA and CDR2 YSLEER. The DNA for the CDR3 is TGCGCCAGCAGCCAAGATCCTAGCGGGGGAGATACGCAGTATTTT. This translates into CASSQDPSGGDTQYF.

The chain links TRBV7-2 to TRBJ2-5; D is ambiguous. This CDR3 has 13 residues. Per the germline V gene, CDR1 is SGHTA and CDR2 is FQGNSA. The V end was cut by 3 bases, the J end by 3 bases, with 8 bases between. In DNA, the CDR3 is TGTGCCAGCAGCTTTAGCCAGAAAGAGACCCAGTACTTC. Protein sequence: CASSFSQKETQYF.

This clonotype occurred a few times. The chain carries TRBV7-2 and TRBJ1-1; D ambiguous. V gave up 0 bases and J gave up 8 bases, with 10 bases separating them. The CDR3 has 13 residues. Germline V gene lookup returns CDR1 SGHTA and CDR2 FQGNSA. CDR3 protein: CASSLAVHREAFF. CDR3 DNA sequence: TGTGCCAGCAGCTTAGCCGTACATAGAGAAGCTTTCTTT.

The table lists this clonotype with a few counts. This rearrangement joins TRBV28 to TRBJ2-3; D may match TRBD1 or TRBD2 (5 bases each). Looked up from germline, CDR1 is MDHEN and CDR2 is SYDVKM. The V end lost 1 base, the J end lost 6 bases, and 20 bases lay between the germline ends. This CDR3 contains 17 residues. CDR3 in DNA: TGTGCCAGCAGTTTATTTAGAGGGGCAGGGTATGCGGATACGCAGTATTTT. This encodes CASSLFRGAGYADTQYF.

This clonotype occurred many times. The chain is built from TRBV7-9 and TRBJ1-2; maybe TRBD1 (6 bases). V was clipped by 0 bases and J by 2 bases, with 10 bases between them. The germline CDR1 and CDR2 sequences are SEHNR and FQNEAQ (reference sequence). This CDR3 comprises 15 residues. The CDR3 sequence is CASSLASDRNYGYTF. The CDR3 DNA sequence: TGTGCCAGCAGCTTAGCGTCGGACAGAAACTATGGCTACACCTTC.

The chain recombines TRBV11-2 with TRBJ1-6; D is unresolved. Trimming left V 7 bases short and J 0 bases short, with 16 bases between. The CDR3 runs to 17 residues. CDR1 and CDR2 (germline): SGHAT, FQNNGV. The CDR3 DNA reads as TGTGCCAGCACCCACGCCCAACAGTTCTCCTATAATTCACCCCTCCACTTT. Its translation is CASTHAQQFSYNSPLHF.

This clonotype has just a few counts. The rearrangement joins TRBV7-9 to TRBJ2-5; 8 bases line up with TRBD2. CDR1 is SEHNR and CDR2 is FQNEAQ in the germline V gene (reference sequence). The CDR3 runs to 14 residues. The V and J ends lost 3 bases and 3 bases, in that order; junction bases with no gene match: 3. The CDR3 coding sequence is TGTGCCAGCAGCTTCACACTAGCGGAAGAGACCCAGTACTTC. Encoded protein: CASSFTLAEETQYF.

This clonotype was seen a single time. V is TRBV7-2 and J is TRBJ2-3, with 10 bases fitting TRBD2. Trimming removed 5 bases from V and 1 base from J; junction bases left unmatched: 9. Germline CDR1 SGHTA, CDR2 FQGNSA. This CDR3 region has 17 residues. The chain's CDR3 is CASSPPAGTSGTDTQYF. In DNA form, the CDR3 reads TGTGCCAGCAGCCCCCCCGCCGGGACTAGCGGCACAGATACGCAGTATTTT.

The genes are TRBV7-2 and TRBJ2-3; weak D call: TRBD2 (5 bases). The CDR3 is 15 residues long. Germline-derived CDR1 and CDR2 are SGHTA and FQGNSA. The V gene lost 5 bases and the J gene lost 7 bases, with 19 bases spanning the gap. CDR3 in DNA: TGTGCCAGCAGCAGGACCCGGACCACGGGGTATACGCAGTATTTT. Translating gives CASSRTRTTGYTQYF.

This clonotype was observed a handful of times. The chain is built from TRBV4-2 and TRBJ2-3; 10 positions agree with TRBD1. The J segment lost 5 bases and the V segment lost 2 bases, leaving 7 bases of the junction unmatched. The CDR3 extends over 16 amino acids. The germline CDR1 and CDR2 sequences are LGHNA and YNFKEQ. The chain's CDR3 is CASSQPDRGLGDTQYF. DNA for the CDR3: TGTGCCAGCAGCCAACCAGACAGGGGGCTGGGAGATACGCAGTATTTT.

The chain couples TRBV6-5 to TRBJ2-5; D call uncertain. Germline V gives CDR1 MNHEY, CDR2 SVGAGI. The CDR3 contains 13 residues. Between the trimmed V and J ends, which lost 0 bases and 6 bases, there was a span of 8 bases. The CDR3 loop is CASSYSNRKTQYF. CDR3 nucleotide sequence: TGTGCCAGCAGTTACTCGAATCGGAAGACCCAGTACTTC.

This clonotype occurred a few times. The V gene is TRBV10-2, the J gene TRBJ2-7; the match to TRBD2 covers 8 bases. Germline-derived CDR1 and CDR2 are WSHSY and SAAADI. The CDR3 totals 14 residues. V dropped 7 bases and J dropped 0; count of bases not matched to a gene: 5. This chain's CDR3 is CASTTSGSSYEQYF. The CDR3 DNA reads as TGCGCCAGCACCACTAGCGGTAGCTCCTACGAGCAGTACTTC.

The rearrangement joins TRBV19 to TRBJ1-5; D gene uncertain. The CDR3 has 13 residues. In germline, CDR1 is LNHDA, CDR2 SQIVND (reference sequence). The V end was cut by 6 bases, the J end by 9 bases, with 15 bases between. The CDR3 DNA reads TGTGCCAGTAGCACCGTCCTGCAAGGGCCCCAGCATTTT. Protein: CASSTVLQGPQHF.

For the CDR3, the DNA is TGTGCCAGCAGCCAGACAGCCGCCTATGGCTACACCTTC. This gives the protein CASSQTAAYGYTF. The rearrangement links TRBV2 to TRBJ1-2; the D gene is possibly TRBD1 (5 bases). This CDR3 contains 13 residues. Trimming stripped 6 bases from V and 4 bases from J, with 12 bases between. Looked up from germline, CDR1 is SNHLY and CDR2 is FYNNEI.

The chain couples TRBV4-1 to TRBJ1-3; 8 bases line up with TRBD1. The germline gives CDR1 MGHRA, CDR2 YSYEKL. With V trimmed by 4 bases and J by 5 bases, 1 base remained unmatched. The CDR3 is made up of 13 amino acids. In nucleotides, the CDR3 is TGCGCCAGCAGCCGGACAGGGAGAAACACCATATATTTT. As protein: CASSRTGRNTIYF.

This clonotype was counted a few times. The chain recombines TRBV7-8 with TRBJ2-7; unclear D gene. This CDR3 is 16 amino acids long. The germline gives CDR1 SGHVS, CDR2 FQNEAQ. The V and J ends lost 7 bases and 3 bases respectively, with 22 bases between them. The CDR3 nucleotides are TGTGCCAGCACCACGAAGGTCTCGGTGAAAAGCTACGAGCAGTACTTC. Translated: CASTTKVSVKSYEQYF.

The chain couples TRBV20-1 to TRBJ2-1; 7 nucleotides line up with TRBD2. This CDR3 has 14 amino acids. The V gene end was trimmed by 2 bases and the J gene end by 0 bases; junction bases not matched to a gene: 1. Germline V lookup: CDR1 DFQATT, CDR2 SNEGSKA (reference sequence). DNA for the CDR3: TGCAGTGCTAGATCTAGCGGCTCCTACAATGAGCAGTTCTTC. Translation: CSARSSGSYNEQFF.

This clonotype was detected only a few times. The chain employs TRBV7-2 and TRBJ1-6, with D unclear. CDR1 and CDR2 (germline): SGHTA, FQGNSA. V dropped 2 bases and J dropped 10 bases, with 6 bases sitting between them. The CDR3 loop spans 12 amino acids. The CDR3 spells CASSLNPSPLHF. The CDR3 DNA reads as TGTGCCAGCAGCTTAAATCCCTCACCCCTCCACTTT.

The table lists this clonotype with a count of one. The chain carries TRBV5-1 and TRBJ2-7; D is possibly TRBD1 or TRBD2 (6 bases each). CDR1 and CDR2 from the germline V gene are SGHRS and YFSETQ. The CDR3 loop spans 16 amino acids. Trimming pared 4 bases from V and 4 bases from J, leaving 21 bases between. The CDR3 DNA sequence: TGCGCCAGCAGCCCTCAAGCTGTGGGAGGACAGTACGAGCAGTACTTC. As protein: CASSPQAVGGQYEQYF.

This clonotype appeared once. The chain combines TRBV11-2 with TRBJ2-7, with D unresolved. Per the germline V gene, CDR1 is SGHAT and CDR2 is FQNNGV. V shed 3 bases and J shed 1 base, with 13 bases lying between them. This CDR3 has 15 residues. CDR3 nucleotide sequence: TGTGCCAGCAGCTTTAGCCCACCTTTTTCCTACGAGCAGTACTTC. Translation gives CASSFSPPFSYEQYF.

The chain couples TRBV4-2 to TRBJ2-5; 12 positions agree with TRBD2. The CDR3 length is 19 residues. CDR1 and CDR2 (germline): LGHNA, YNFKEQ. V lost 2 bases and J lost 2; bases outside the gene matches: 12. The chain's CDR3 is CASSQRRTSGAQWQETQYF. CDR3 DNA: TGTGCCAGCAGCCAAAGAAGGACTAGCGGGGCCCAATGGCAAGAGACCCAGTACTTC.

This clonotype occurred a few times. This sequence joins TRBV4-1 and TRBJ2-2, with D possibly being TRBD1 or TRBD2 (5 bases each). In germline, CDR1 is MGHRA, CDR2 YSYEKL. This CDR3 spans 14 amino acids. Trimming took off 3 bases at V and 6 bases at J, with 11 bases between the two ends. The CDR3 reads CASSQGPVSGELFF. For the CDR3, the DNA is TGCGCCAGCAGCCAGGGACCAGTTTCCGGGGAGCTGTTTTTT.

The rearrangement uses TRBV7-4 and TRBJ2-7; 9 nucleotides align to TRBD1. This CDR3 spans 16 amino acids. Looked up from germline, CDR1 is SGHVT and CDR2 is SQSDAQ. The trim removed 0 bases at V and 5 bases at J, leaving 8 bases unmatched. The chain's CDR3 is CASSLAPGQGRNEQYF. Here the CDR3 DNA reads TGTGCCAGCAGCTTAGCGCCTGGACAGGGGAGGAACGAGCAGTACTTC.

This clonotype was counted once. J is TRBJ1-3 and V is TRBV7-2; a weak D match, TRBD1 (6 bases). V was cut by 5 bases and J by 2 bases, with 16 bases left in between. Germline V CDR1 and CDR2: SGHTA, FQGNSA. This CDR3 spans 16 amino acids. Written as DNA, the CDR3 is TGTGCCAGCAGCCTAGATATAGGGGGTGCTGGAAACACCATATATTTT. Residues: CASSLDIGGAGNTIYF.

This clonotype showed up just a few times. The gene calls are TRBV10-3 and TRBJ1-2; weak D call: TRBD1 (5 bases). Germline lookup yields CDR1 ENHRY and CDR2 SYGVKD. The CDR3 length is 12 residues. Trimming removed 5 bases from V and 3 bases from J, with 7 bases in between. The CDR3 reads CAISLGDYGYTF. Here the CDR3 DNA reads TGTGCCATCAGTTTGGGGGACTATGGCTACACCTTC.

CDR3 in amino acids: CASSPGQPLPALHF. The DNA for the CDR3 is TGTGCCAGCAGCCCGGGACAGCCCCTACCGGCCCTCCACTTT. The chain combines TRBV7-6 with TRBJ1-6; 7 positions agree with TRBD1. The V gene's germline CDR1 is SGHVS and CDR2 FNYEAQ. Trimming at V came to 5 bases and at J to 14 bases, leaving 12 bases not matched to a gene. The CDR3 has 14 residues.